The rows below give T cell receptor beta chains drawn from one sample of a study of a mutant IDH1 vaccine in newly diagnosed glioma. Measured with immunoSEQ multiplex PCR; TCRdb has only the in-frame clones, and not every one. The sample contains 60,000 to 85,000 clones, approximately 85% of which appear only once. The source material was PBMCs, sampled from a glioma patient treated with radiotherapy, temozolomide or both. These receptors all come from a man aged 50 to 60 with glioma. Each CDR3 is given with its conserved first and last residue. A D gene is named only where the DNA matches it firmly. Clone size appears in some rows only: once, few, many, or a class for an expanded clone.

J gene,clone size,D gene,V gene,CDR3 DNA,CDR3 protein
TRBJ2-2,-,TRBD2,TRBV9,TGTGCCAGCAGCGGTCTTGCGGGGGGCAACACCGGGGAGCTGTTTTTT,CASSGLAGGNTGELFF
TRBJ1-5,-,-,TRBV28,TGTGCCAGCAGCCCCGGGACCCCCAATCAGCCCCAGCATTTT,CASSPGTPNQPQHF
TRBJ1-2,-,TRBD1,TRBV6-5,TGTGCCAGCAGTCGCTCAGGGGGCAGAGGCTACACCTTC,CASSRSGGRGYTF
TRBJ2-7,-,TRBD1,TRBV7-9,TGTGCCAGCAGCCCCGAGGACAGGGTGGAGCAGTACTTC,CASSPEDRVEQYF
TRBJ1-3,-,-,TRBV7-2,TGTGCCAGCAGCTCGGCAGACACCATATATTTT,CASSSADTIYF
TRBJ1-2,-,TRBD1,TRBV19,TGTGCCAGTAGTAACATAGGGGACAGAAACTATGGCTACACCTTC,CASSNIGDRNYGYTF
TRBJ1-1,-,-,TRBV6-1,TGTGCCAGCAGTGAAGCCCCAACTATCCGGGCTTTCTTT,CASSEAPTIRAFF
TRBJ1-1,few,-,TRBV5-6,TGTGCCAGCAGCTTGACGGCGGCCACTGAAGCTTTCTTT,CASSLTAATEAFF
TRBJ2-6,-,-,TRBV30,TGTGCCTGGCTAAGTAGGGTCTCTGGGGCCAACGTCCTGACTTTC,CAWLSRVSGANVLTF
TRBJ2-7,-,-,TRBV7-2,TGTGCCAGCAGCACTCGACGGGGCTACGAGCAGTACTTC,CASSTRRGYEQYF
TRBJ1-5,-,-,TRBV6-6,TGTGCCAGCAGAAGGGGTGATCAGCCCCAGCATTTT,CASRRGDQPQHF
TRBJ1-1,-,-,TRBV28,TGTGCCAGCACCTTCCCCGGGGGAGGCGCTGAAGCTTTCTTT,CASTFPGGGAEAFF
TRBJ2-7,-,-,TRBV30,TGTGCCTGGGCACGGGGGACAGCCGGGAGCGAGCAGTACTTC,CAWARGTAGSEQYF
TRBJ2-2,-,-,TRBV5-8,TGTGCCAGCAGACAGACTCTACGGGACACCGGGGAGCTGTTTTTT,CASRQTLRDTGELFF
TRBJ1-4,once,-,TRBV30,TGTGCCTGGGGAGAGAGGACTAATGAAAAACTGTTTTTT,CAWGERTNEKLFF
TRBJ1-1,-,-,TRBV5-1,TGCGCCAGCAGCTCCGACAGTGAAGCTTTCTTT,CASSSDSEAFF
TRBJ2-6,-,-,TRBV5-4,TGTGCCAGCAGCGACGGCAGGGTAAGGAGCTCTGGGGCCAACGTCCTGACTTTC,CASSDGRVRSSGANVLTF
TRBJ1-1,-,-,TRBV29-1,TGCAGCGTGGGAGGGTCCAGGGGAGTGGAGGACACTGAAGCTTTCTTT,CSVGGSRGVEDTEAFF
TRBJ2-1,-,TRBD2,TRBV7-7,TGTGCTAGCAGCCCCGGGAACGAGCGGGGTAATGAGCAGTTCTTC,CASSPGNERGNEQFF
TRBJ1-2,-,-,TRBV27,TGTGCCAGCAGGGCATTGACAGGCGTCTATGGCTACACCTTC,CASRALTGVYGYTF
TRBJ2-7,-,-,TRBV27,TGTGCCAGCAGTTCGGGATCAGGGGAGTACTTC,CASSSGSGEYF
TRBJ1-1,-,-,TRBV6-1,TGTGCCAGTCTTGATAGGGGCGGTCAGAACACTGAAGCTTTCTTT,CASLDRGGQNTEAFF
TRBJ2-3,-,-,TRBV5-5,TGTGCCACCAACCCCCGGGGTTCCACGCAGTATTTT,CATNPRGSTQYF
TRBJ2-7,many,-,TRBV7-9,TGTGCCAGCAGTTCTTGGGGGGAGCAGTACTTC,CASSSWGEQYF
TRBJ1-3,few,-,TRBV2,TGTGCCAGCAGTCCGCGGACTCCTGACTCTGGAAACACCATATATTTT,CASSPRTPDSGNTIYF
TRBJ1-2,few,-,TRBV6-5,TGTGCCAGCAGTGGGGGCACTATAAACTATGGCTACACCTTC,CASSGGTINYGYTF
TRBJ2-7,-,-,TRBV7-6,TGTGCCAGCAGCTTTGTCGGGTCCGACGAGCAGTACTTC,CASSFVGSDEQYF
TRBJ1-2,-,TRBD1,TRBV28,TGTGCCAGCAGCTTTCCTAGGGACAGGGCTCATTTCTATGGCTACACCTTC,CASSFPRDRAHFYGYTF
TRBJ2-2,once,TRBD2,TRBV7-2,TGTGCCAGCAGCTTAGCGGGCCGGGGGGGCACCGGGGAGCTGTTTTTT,CASSLAGRGGTGELFF
TRBJ1-5,-,-,TRBV7-2,TGTGCCAGCAGCTTAGGGGGCAGGGAAAAAAATCAGCCCCAGCATTTT,CASSLGGREKNQPQHF
TRBJ2-3,-,TRBD2,TRBV10-2,TGCGCCAGCGACGCCGGGACTAGCGGGGCAGATACGCAGTATTTT,CASDAGTSGADTQYF
TRBJ2-7,-,TRBD1,TRBV5-4,TGTGCCAGCAGCTTGGAATCACAGGGGACCTACGAGCAGTACTTC,CASSLESQGTYEQYF
TRBJ1-5,-,-,TRBV6-5,TGTGCCAGCGGGGAGCCAGAAGCAAATCAGCCCCAGCATTTT,CASGEPEANQPQHF
TRBJ2-7,-,TRBD1,TRBV7-9,TGTGCCAGCAGCACAGGGGGAAGCTCCTACGAGCAGTACTTC,CASSTGGSSYEQYF
TRBJ1-6,-,-,TRBV27,TGTGCCAGCAGTCTAGATGGGGGGGGAATCAATTCACCCCTCCACTTT,CASSLDGGGINSPLHF